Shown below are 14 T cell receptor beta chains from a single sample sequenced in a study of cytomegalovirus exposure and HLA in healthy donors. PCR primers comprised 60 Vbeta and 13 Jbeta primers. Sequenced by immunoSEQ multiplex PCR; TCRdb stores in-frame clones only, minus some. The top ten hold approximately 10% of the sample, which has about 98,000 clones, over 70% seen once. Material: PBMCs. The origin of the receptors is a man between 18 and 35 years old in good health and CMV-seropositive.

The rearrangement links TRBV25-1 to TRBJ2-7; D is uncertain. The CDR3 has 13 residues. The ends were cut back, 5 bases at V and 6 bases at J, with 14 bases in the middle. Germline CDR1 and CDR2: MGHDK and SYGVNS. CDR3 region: CASSPVLVGEQYF. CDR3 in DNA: TGTGCCAGCAGTCCAGTTCTAGTGGGCGAGCAGTACTTC.

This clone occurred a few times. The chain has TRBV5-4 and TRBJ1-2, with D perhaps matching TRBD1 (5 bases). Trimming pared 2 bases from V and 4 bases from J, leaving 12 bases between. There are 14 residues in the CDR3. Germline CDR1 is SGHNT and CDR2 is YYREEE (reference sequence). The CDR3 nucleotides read TGTGCCAGCAGCTTTGGGGGGAACGGCTATGGCTACACCTTC. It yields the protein CASSFGGNGYGYTF.

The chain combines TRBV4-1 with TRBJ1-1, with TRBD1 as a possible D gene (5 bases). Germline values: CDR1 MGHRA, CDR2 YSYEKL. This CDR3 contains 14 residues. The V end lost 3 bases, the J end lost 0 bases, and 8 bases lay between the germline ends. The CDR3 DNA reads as TGCGCCAGCAGCCAGCCGACAGTGAACACTGAAGCTTTCTTT. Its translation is CASSQPTVNTEAFF.

CDR3 residues: CASSFRSGGVTYNEQFF. In DNA, the CDR3 is TGTGCCAGCAGTTTCAGGTCCGGGGGGGTCACCTACAATGAGCAGTTCTTC. The J gene is TRBJ2-1, the V gene TRBV27, with 8 nucleotides matching TRBD2. This CDR3 has 17 amino acids. Germline V gene data show CDR1 as MNHEY and CDR2 as SMNVEV (reference sequence). With 3 bases clipped from V and 2 bases from J, the junction kept 9 bases outside the gene matches.

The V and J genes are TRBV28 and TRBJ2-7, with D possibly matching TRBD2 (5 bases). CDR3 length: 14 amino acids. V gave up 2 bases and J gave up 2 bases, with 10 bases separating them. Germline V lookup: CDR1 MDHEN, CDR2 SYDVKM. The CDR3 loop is CASSLADFTYEQYF. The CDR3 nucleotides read TGTGCCAGCAGTTTAGCGGACTTTACCTACGAGCAGTACTTC.

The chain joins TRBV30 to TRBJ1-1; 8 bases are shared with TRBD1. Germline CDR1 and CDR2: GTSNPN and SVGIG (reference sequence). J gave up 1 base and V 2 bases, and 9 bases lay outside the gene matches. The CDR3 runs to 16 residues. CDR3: CAWSHEAGTGNTEAFF. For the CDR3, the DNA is TGTGCCTGGAGTCACGAAGCCGGGACAGGGAACACTGAAGCTTTCTTT.

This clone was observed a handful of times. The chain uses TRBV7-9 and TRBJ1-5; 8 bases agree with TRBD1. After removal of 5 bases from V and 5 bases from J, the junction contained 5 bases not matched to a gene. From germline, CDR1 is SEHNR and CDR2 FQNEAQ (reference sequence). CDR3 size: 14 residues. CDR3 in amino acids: CASSEGTGHQPQHF. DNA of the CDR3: TGTGCCAGCAGCGAGGGGACAGGACATCAGCCCCAGCATTTT. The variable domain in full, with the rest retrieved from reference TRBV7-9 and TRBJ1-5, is DTGVSQNPRHKITKRGQNVTFRCDPISEHNRLYWYRQTLGQGPEFLTYFQNEAQLEKSRLLSDRFSAERPKGSFSTLEIQRTEQGDSAMYLCASSEGTGHQPQHFGDGTRLSIL.

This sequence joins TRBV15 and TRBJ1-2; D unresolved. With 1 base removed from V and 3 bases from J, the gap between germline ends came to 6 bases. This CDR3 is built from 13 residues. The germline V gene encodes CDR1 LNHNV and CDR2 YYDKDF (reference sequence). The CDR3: CATSRGGDYGYTF. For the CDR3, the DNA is TGTGCCACCAGCAGAGGCGGGGACTATGGCTACACCTTC.

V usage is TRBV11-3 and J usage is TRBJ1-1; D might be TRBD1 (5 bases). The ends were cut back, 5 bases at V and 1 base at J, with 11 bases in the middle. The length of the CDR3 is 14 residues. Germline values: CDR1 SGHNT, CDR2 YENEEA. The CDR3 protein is CASSHGTENTEAFF. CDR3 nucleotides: TGTGCCAGCAGCCACGGGACTGAGAACACTGAAGCTTTCTTT.

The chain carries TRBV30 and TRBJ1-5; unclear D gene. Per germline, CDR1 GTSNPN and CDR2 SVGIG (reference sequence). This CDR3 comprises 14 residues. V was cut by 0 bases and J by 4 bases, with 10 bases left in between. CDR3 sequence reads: CAWSVGRPNQPQHF. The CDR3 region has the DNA TGTGCCTGGAGTGTGGGCCGGCCTAATCAGCCCCAGCATTTT.

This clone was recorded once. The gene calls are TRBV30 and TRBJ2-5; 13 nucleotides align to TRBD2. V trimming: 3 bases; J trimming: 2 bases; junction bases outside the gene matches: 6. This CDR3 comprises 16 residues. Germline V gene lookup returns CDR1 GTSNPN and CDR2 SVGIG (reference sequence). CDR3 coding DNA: TGTGCCTGGAGCAGGGGACTAGCGGGACCTCAAGAGACCCAGTACTTC. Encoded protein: CAWSRGLAGPQETQYF.

CDR3 sequence reads: CASSQNPRRDSPLHF. The CDR3 nucleotides are TGTGCCAGCAGCCAAAACCCGAGGAGGGATTCACCCCTCCACTTT. The chain couples TRBV5-5 to TRBJ1-6, with unresolved D. V shed 4 bases and J shed 8 bases, with 16 bases lying between them. Per germline, CDR1 SGHKS and CDR2 YYEKEE (reference sequence). The CDR3 extends over 15 amino acids.

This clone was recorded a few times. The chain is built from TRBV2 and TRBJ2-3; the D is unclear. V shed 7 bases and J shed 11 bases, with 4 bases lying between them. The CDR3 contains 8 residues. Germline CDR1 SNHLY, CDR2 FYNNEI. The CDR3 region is CASTGQYF. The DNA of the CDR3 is TGTGCCAGCACCGGGCAGTATTTT.

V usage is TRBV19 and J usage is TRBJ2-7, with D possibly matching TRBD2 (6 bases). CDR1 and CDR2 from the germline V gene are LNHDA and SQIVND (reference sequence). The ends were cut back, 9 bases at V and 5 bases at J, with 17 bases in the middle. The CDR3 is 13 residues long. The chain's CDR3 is CASPGVGGDEQYF. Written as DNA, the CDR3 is TGTGCCAGCCCGGGGGTGGGTGGGGACGAGCAGTACTTC.